Sequencing of this T cell receptor (beta chain) was carried out in a study of T cell repertoires in ileal Crohn's disease. Background on the study: Postoperative therapy was given to about half: 11 thiopurines, roughly 18 anti-TNF agents.

Using immunoSEQ multiplex PCR, the repertoire was profiled, and TCRdb retains in-frame clones only, with some absent. The profile covers approximately 5,000 clones, with about 81% appearing a single time and 6.1% taken by the ten largest. Trimming took 7 bases from V and 7 from J, leaving 22 bases between them. CDR3 length equals 15 residues. Germline V CDR1 and CDR2: MDHEN, SYDVKM. The chain has TRBV28 and TRBJ1-2; a possible D gene is TRBD1 (6 bases). The sequenced sample consisted of ileal tissue. The source of this sequence is an adult with Crohn's disease. The CDR3 DNA follows: TGTGCCAGCATCCAACGGGGGGGCGCCGGCCCTGGCTACACCTTC. Protein product: CASIQRGGAGPGYTF.